This T cell receptor beta chain originates from a study of blood T cell repertoires in COVID-19 (dated by TCRdb to 2018 to 2020). Context from the whole study: The collaborator samples originated in the United States, Italy and Spain and spanned the acute and convalescent phases of COVID-19. The prospective study material was composed of cDNA or gDNA derived from T cells, B-cell-depleted T cells, or PBMCs. Subjects who had been exposed to COVID-19, were actively infected with it, or had recovered from it provided the deeply sampled blood TCRbeta repertoires that made up the dataset. The repertoires were made available in a free public database intended to serve as a resource for research on the immune response to SARS-CoV-2. Samples came from the ongoing ImmuneRACE study (first 160 participants) plus 1,254 subjects from 6 global collaborators. The sample metadata nearly always contained a de-identified subject ID, COVID-19 status, age in years and sex. HLA class I and class II types, where available, came from metadata supplied by the sample provider rather than from assay-based typing.

The immunoSEQ Assay, a bias-controlled multiplex PCR, was used to amplify TCRbeta CDR3 regions from genomic DNA. In the source study's methods: Within the assay, amplification of reference gene primers was used to estimate how many nucleated cells each sample contained. To quantify the absolute abundance of each unique TCRbeta CDR3 rearrangement, sequence reads were collapsed and filtered. For each sample, productive Simpson clonality was calculated as the square root of Simpson's diversity index over productive rearrangements. Not all clones reach the TCRdb copy of this immuneACCESS table, which keeps in-frame sequences only. Checked studies attribute under half of the gap to unresolved V genes and leave the rest unexplained. The V and J calls and clone size were taken over from that table, and D and trimming were inferred from the DNA. The sample has 300,000 to 350,000 clones on record, roughly 88% of them singletons. Under 3.5% of the sample is held by the ten biggest clonotypes.

In Seattle, one collaborating source enrolled patients while the infection was active and tracked those patients longitudinally over the course of disease. Whole blood was collected in K2EDTA tubes by collaborating institutions according to the institutions' own protocols. For TCRbeta analysis, collaborators shipped samples as frozen whole blood, isolated PBMCs, or DNA extracted from either of those sample types. Paper-wide results and their limitations: How much clinical and demographic metadata was included differed by source and by participant, and the metadata was provided uncurated.

V is pared back by 0 bases and J by 7 bases, with 13 bases lying between the germline termini. Via the germline V gene (reference sequence), CDR1 is LGHDT and CDR2 YNNKEL. From the cysteine through the phenylalanine, the CDR3 covers 15 amino acids. The CDR3 DNA has 45 bases and is translated from base 1. In regard to this clone: It lacks a known antigen. The record has no base qualities; no much larger clone is one base away.

The chain uses TRBV3-1 (or the pseudogene TRBV3-2) and TRBJ2-1; tentative D gene TRBD2, with 7 bases matching. The sequence derives from a woman between 25 and 40 years old with COVID-19, enrolled during active disease. Sequencing input: peripheral blood. The DNA sequence is TGTGCCAGCAGCCAAGACGGGGGGCTATGGAATGAGCAGTTCTTC. Its product reads: CASSQDGGLWNEQFF.